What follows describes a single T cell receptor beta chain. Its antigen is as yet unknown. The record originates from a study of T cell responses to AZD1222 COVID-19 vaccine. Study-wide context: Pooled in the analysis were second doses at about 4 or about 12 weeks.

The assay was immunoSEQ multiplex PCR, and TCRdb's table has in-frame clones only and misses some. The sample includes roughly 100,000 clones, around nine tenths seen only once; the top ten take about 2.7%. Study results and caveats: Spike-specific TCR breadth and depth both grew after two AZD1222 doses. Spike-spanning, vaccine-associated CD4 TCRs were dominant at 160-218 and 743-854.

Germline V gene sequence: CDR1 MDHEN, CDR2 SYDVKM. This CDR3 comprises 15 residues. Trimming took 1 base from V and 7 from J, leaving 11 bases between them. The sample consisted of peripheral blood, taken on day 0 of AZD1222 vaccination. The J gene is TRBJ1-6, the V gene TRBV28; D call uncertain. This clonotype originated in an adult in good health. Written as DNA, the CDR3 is TGTGCCAGCAGTTTATCCCTTGGCGGGAATTCACCCCTCCACTTT. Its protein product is CASSLSLGGNSPLHF.